The 5 T cell receptor beta chains in this list originate from one sample, sequenced in a study of neoadjuvant anti-PD-1 for oral cavity cancer. The protocol was immunoSEQ multiplex PCR, while the TCRdb copy is restricted to in-frame clones and leaves out a portion. The sample holds tens of thousands of clones, roughly 80% seen once. The sample in question was PBMCs, obtained before nivolumab (anti-PD-1) treatment. The receptors shown here come from a person aged 35-80 years with oral cavity squamous cell carcinoma.

This clone has only a few counts. The J gene is TRBJ2-6, the V gene TRBV2; D possibly uses TRBD1 or TRBD2 (6 bases each). The CDR3 loop spans 16 amino acids. Germline values: CDR1 SNHLY, CDR2 FYNNEI. Trimming cost V 2 bases and J 1 base, with 9 bases left between them. In nucleotides, the CDR3 is TGTGCCAGCAGTGAAATAGGGGGGTCTGGGGCCAACGTCCTGACTTTC. Translation: CASSEIGGSGANVLTF.

Only one count was recorded for this clone. The genes are TRBV18 and TRBJ1-2; unclear D gene. Germline loops: CDR1 KGHSH, CDR2 LQKENI. The V end lost 2 bases, the J end lost 4 bases, and 11 bases lay between the germline ends. The CDR3 covers 14 residues. CDR3 residues: CASSPGRVAYGYTF. CDR3 nucleotide sequence: TGTGCCAGCTCACCAGGAAGGGTCGCCTATGGCTACACCTTC.

The chain links TRBV6-5 to TRBJ2-1, with 9 bases aligning to TRBD2. CDR1 MNHEY and CDR2 SVGAGI come from the germline V gene. The V gene end was trimmed by 0 bases and the J gene end by 7 bases; junction bases not matched to a gene: 7. The CDR3 length is 16 residues. The CDR3 nucleotides are TGTGCCAGCAGTTACTCGGGAAGGCTAGCGGGAAATGAGCAGTTCTTC. This sequence encodes CASSYSGRLAGNEQFF.

In its sample, this clone was seen once. In DNA, the CDR3 is TGCGCCAGCAGCATAAAGGCCCTGAGAGACACTGAAGCTTTCTTT. It encodes CASSIKALRDTEAFF. The V and J genes are TRBV5-1 and TRBJ1-1; D is ambiguous. V lost 4 bases and J lost 3, with 16 bases in between. CDR3 length equals 15 residues. CDR1 and CDR2 from the germline V gene are SGHRS and YFSETQ.

J is TRBJ1-2 and V is TRBV6-4; maybe TRBD1 (6 bases). The germline gives CDR1 MRHNA, CDR2 SNTAGT. This CDR3 contains 12 residues. V gave up 0 bases and J gave up 7 bases, with 6 bases separating them. DNA for the CDR3: TGTGCCAGCAGTGACTCCAGGGGTGGCTACACCTTC. Encoded protein: CASSDSRGGYTF.